The 10 T cell receptor beta chains reported below all come from one sample, sequenced in a study of control samples from healthy donors and cancer patients (dated by TCRdb to the early 2020s). The method behind the library was the immunoSEQ multiplex PCR assay. TCRdb took this table from immuneACCESS and kept in-frame rearrangements with V and J called. Such tables lack part of the clones; where checked against another copy, unresolved V genes explain under half of the gap, and the rest is unexplained. This sample holds about 82,000 clones; over 90% were observed only once. The top ten constitute about 5% of the sample. The sequencing sample was made of blood. The receptors shown here come from a woman aged 18-35 years in good health.

V and J are TRBV5-1 and TRBJ2-1; D may correspond to TRBD1 or TRBD2 (5 bases each). Trimming removed 4 bases from V and 5 bases from J, with 10 bases in between. The CDR3 runs 13 residues. CDR1 is SGHRS, CDR2 YFSETQ, per germline. Here the CDR3 DNA reads TGCGCCAGCAGCCCGGGACCGAACAATGAGCAGTTCTTC. Protein sequence: CASSPGPNNEQFF. The full variable domain, in which reference TRBV5-1 and TRBJ2-1 provide the parts outside the CDR3, is KAGVTQTPRYLIKTRGQQVTLSCSPISGHRSVSWYQQTPGQGLQFLFEYFSETQRNKGNFPGRFSGRQFSNSRSEMNVSTLELGDSALYLCASSPGPNNEQFFGPGTRLTVL.

The chain carries TRBV11-3 and TRBJ1-1, with D unclear. Trimming pared 5 bases from V and 0 bases from J, leaving 7 bases between. In germline, CDR1 is SGHNT, CDR2 YENEEA. The CDR3 is 13 amino acids. The CDR3 loop is CASSLGLNTEAFF. CDR3 bases: TGTGCCAGCAGCCTGGGTCTGAACACTGAAGCTTTCTTT. Together with reference TRBV11-3 and TRBJ1-1, the CDR3 gives the full variable domain: EAGVVQSPRYKIIEKKQPVAFWCNPISGHNTLYWYLQNLGQGPELLIRYENEEAVDDSQLPKDRFSAERLKGVDSTLKIQPAELGDSAVYLCASSLGLNTEAFFGQGTRLTVV.

As DNA, the CDR3 is TGTGCCAGCAGTGAACGCCAGCGGACTCGGTATTTT. Translating gives CASSERQRTRYF. The chain employs TRBV2 and TRBJ2-3, with a tentative D call TRBD2 (5 bases). Per germline, CDR1 SNHLY and CDR2 FYNNEI. The CDR3 consists of 12 residues. The ends were cut back, 2 bases at V and 14 bases at J, with 14 bases in the middle.

The chain couples TRBV3-1 (or the pseudogene TRBV3-2) to TRBJ2-7, with D unclear. The CDR3 is 15 amino acids. The germline gives CDR1 LGHDT, CDR2 YNNKEL (reference sequence). V was cut by 4 bases and J by 2 bases, with 15 bases left in between. In nucleotides, the CDR3 is TGTGCCAGCAGCCGTGCGGCAGGAGTCGCCTACGAGCAGTACTTC. Its protein is CASSRAAGVAYEQYF.

Worth noting for this clone: The same CDR3 arises from other DNA sequences in this sample as well. V and J are TRBV11-2 and TRBJ1-4, with 7 nucleotides matching TRBD1. Germline loops: CDR1 SGHAT, CDR2 FQNNGV. The CDR3 length is 14 residues. Trimming took 3 bases from V and 6 from J; bases not matched to a gene: 4. The chain's CDR3 is CASSLDRWDEKLFF. The CDR3 nucleotides are TGTGCCAGCAGCTTGGACAGGTGGGATGAAAAACTGTTTTTT. The full variable domain, with the rest looked up from reference TRBV11-2 and TRBJ1-4, is EAGVAQSPRYKIIEKRQSVAFWCNPISGHATLYWYQQILGQGPKLLIQFQNNGVVDDSQLPKDRFSAERLKGVDSTLKIQPAKLEDSAVYLCASSLDRWDEKLFFGSGTQLSVL.

The V gene is TRBV7-8, the J gene TRBJ1-5; D possibly corresponds to TRBD1 (6 bases). The V gene lost 3 bases and the J gene lost 7 bases, with 19 bases spanning the gap. The CDR3 covers 16 residues. Germline CDR1 and CDR2: SGHVS and FQNEAQ. Here the CDR3 reads CASSLRGGGGNQPQHF. The CDR3 bases are TGTGCCAGCAGCTTGAGGGGAGGAGGGGGGAACCAGCCCCAGCATTTT. Filled out from reference TRBV7-8 and TRBJ1-5, the complete variable domain reads GAGVSQSPRYKVAKRGQDVALRCDPISGHVSLFWYQQALGQGPEFLTYFQNEAQLDKSGLPSDRFFAERPEGSVSTLKIQRTQQEDSAVYLCASSLRGGGGNQPQHFGDGTRLSIL.

J is TRBJ1-5 and V is TRBV27; D is unclear. Per the germline V gene, CDR1 is MNHEY and CDR2 is SMNVEV (reference sequence). There are 14 residues in the CDR3. V was clipped by 8 bases and J by 3 bases, with 14 bases between them. The CDR3 loop is CASRGRADNQPQHF. The CDR3 bases are TGTGCCAGCCGAGGGCGGGCGGACAATCAGCCCCAGCATTTT.

The V gene is TRBV4-1, the J gene TRBJ2-7, with 8 bases fitting TRBD1. Germline-derived CDR1 and CDR2 are MGHRA and YSYEKL. J lost 2 bases, V lost 6 bases, and 9 bases had no gene match. This CDR3 spans 15 amino acids. The chain's CDR3 is CASSVGTGDTYEQYF. The CDR3 region has the DNA TGCGCCAGCAGTGTTGGGACAGGAGATACCTACGAGCAGTACTTC.

This clone was seen a single time. The V gene is TRBV5-1, the J gene TRBJ2-2; D might be TRBD2 (5 bases). The CDR3 is made up of 14 amino acids. The V gene lost 0 bases and the J gene lost 3 bases, with 6 bases spanning the gap. CDR1 is SGHRS, CDR2 YFSETQ, per germline. CDR3 region: CASSLAGDTGELFF. The CDR3 region has the DNA TGCGCCAGCAGCTTGGCCGGGGACACCGGGGAGCTGTTTTTT.

The chain employs TRBV28 and TRBJ2-1, with D perhaps being TRBD1 or TRBD2 (5 bases each). Trimming took 4 bases from V and 9 from J, leaving 19 bases between them. The germline V gene has CDR1 MDHEN and CDR2 SYDVKM. CDR3 size: 15 residues. DNA for the CDR3: TGTGCCAGCAGTTCACCGGGACGTGTCAACGGTGAGCAGTTCTTC. It specifies CASSSPGRVNGEQFF.